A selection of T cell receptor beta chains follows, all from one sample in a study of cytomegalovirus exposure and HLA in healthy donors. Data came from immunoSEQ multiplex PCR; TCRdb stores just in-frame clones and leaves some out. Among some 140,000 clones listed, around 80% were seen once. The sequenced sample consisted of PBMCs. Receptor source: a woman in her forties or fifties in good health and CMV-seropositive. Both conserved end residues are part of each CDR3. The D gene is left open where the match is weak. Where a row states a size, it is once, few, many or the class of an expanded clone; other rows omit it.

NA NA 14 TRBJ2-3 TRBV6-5 TGTGCCAGCAGTTACTCGCGAGAGACAGATACGCAGTATTTT CASSYSRETDTQYF
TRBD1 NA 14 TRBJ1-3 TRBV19 TGTGCCAGTAGTCCACGGACAGGGGGAAACACCATATATTTT CASSPRTGGNTIYF
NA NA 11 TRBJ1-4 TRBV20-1 TGCAGCGCGTTACCGGGTGAAAAACTGTTTTTT CSALPGEKLFF
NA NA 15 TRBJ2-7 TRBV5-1 TGCGCCAGCAGCTTGAATCGAGACCCAGGGGACGAGCAGTACTTC CASSLNRDPGDEQYF
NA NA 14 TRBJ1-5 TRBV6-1 TGTGCCAGCAGTGAAGCGCGCGGGAATCAGCCCCAGCATTTT CASSEARGNQPQHF
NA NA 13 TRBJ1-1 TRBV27 TGTGCCAGCAGTGAGGTAAGAAACACTGAAGCTTTCTTT CASSEVRNTEAFF
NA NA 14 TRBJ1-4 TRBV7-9 TGTGCCAGCAGCTTAACATCGACTAATGAAAAACTGTTTTTT CASSLTSTNEKLFF
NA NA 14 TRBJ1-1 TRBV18 TGTGCCAGCTCACCTCCGTACAGGAACACTGAAGCTTTCTTT CASSPPYRNTEAFF
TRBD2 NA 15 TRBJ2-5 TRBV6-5 TGTGCCAGCAGTGCCGCGGGAGGGAGGGGAGAGACCCAGTACTTC CASSAAGGRGETQYF
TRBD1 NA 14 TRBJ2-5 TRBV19 TGTGCCAGTGGCGGGACAGGGCGGCAAGAGACCCAGTACTTC CASGGTGRQETQYF
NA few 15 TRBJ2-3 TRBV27 TGTGCCAGCAGTCCCATCGGCGGGGGCACAGATACGCAGTATTTT CASSPIGGGTDTQYF
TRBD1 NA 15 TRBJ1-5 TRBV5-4 TGTGCCAGCAGCTTGGGGGGACAGGGAAGCCAGCCCCAGCATTTT CASSLGGQGSQPQHF
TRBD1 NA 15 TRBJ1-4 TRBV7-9 TGTGCCAGCAGCTCTGGAGACAGGGAGGCGGAAAAACTGTTTTTT CASSSGDREAEKLFF
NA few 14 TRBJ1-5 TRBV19 TGTGCCAGTAGTATATGGCAAGACAATCAGCCCCAGCATTTT CASSIWQDNQPQHF
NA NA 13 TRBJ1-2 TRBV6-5 TGTGCCAGCAGTTTCGCGGAGGTCGATGGCTACACCTTC CASSFAEVDGYTF
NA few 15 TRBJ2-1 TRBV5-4 TGTGCCAGCAGCGCAGGGGTAGGAACCTACAATGAGCAGTTCTTC CASSAGVGTYNEQFF
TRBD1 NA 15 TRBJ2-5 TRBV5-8 TGTGCCAGCAGCTCTAGGGGGACAGCTTCCGAGACCCAGTACTTC CASSSRGTASETQYF
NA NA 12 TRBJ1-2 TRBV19 TGTGCCAGTAGCCGCCCCACGGATGGCTACACCTTC CASSRPTDGYTF
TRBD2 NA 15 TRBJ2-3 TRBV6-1 TGTGCCAGCAGTCCCACTGGCGGGGGGTTAGATACGCAGTATTTT CASSPTGGGLDTQYF
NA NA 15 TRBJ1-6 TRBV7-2 TGTGCCAGCAGCTTAGATTTTACAGGGAGTTCACCCCTCCACTTT CASSLDFTGSSPLHF
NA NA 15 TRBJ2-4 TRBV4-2 TGTGCCAGCAGCCAACCCGGACTTACCAAAAACATTCAGTACTTC CASSQPGLTKNIQYF
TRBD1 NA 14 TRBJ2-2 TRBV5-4 TGTGCCAGCAGCCAACGACAGGGGCCCGGGGAGCTGTTTTTT CASSQRQGPGELFF
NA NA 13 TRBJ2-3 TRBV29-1 TGCAGCGTTGCAAGCGGCGACACAGATACGCAGTATTTT CSVASGDTDTQYF
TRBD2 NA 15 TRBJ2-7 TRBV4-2 TGTGCCAGCAGCCAGGATCCGGGACTAGCGGACGAGCAGTACTTC CASSQDPGLADEQYF
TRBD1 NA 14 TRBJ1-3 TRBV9 TGTGCCAGCAGCGTGACAGGGAGCGGAAACACCATATATTTT CASSVTGSGNTIYF
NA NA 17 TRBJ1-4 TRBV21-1 TGTGCCAGCAGCAAAGCGCTCACACACATAACTAATGAAAAACTGTTTTTT CASSKALTHITNEKLFF
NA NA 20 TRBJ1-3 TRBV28 TGTGCCAGCAGGAGTTACAGCAACTTCGGATCCTACAGCTCTGGAAACACCATATATTTT CASRSYSNFGSYSSGNTIYF
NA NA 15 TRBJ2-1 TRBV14 TGTGCCAGCAGAGACCGGGGGTCCTCCTACAATGAGCAGTTCTTC CASRDRGSSYNEQFF
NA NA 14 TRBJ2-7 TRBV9 TGTGCCAGTTCGGGAATCGGCACCTTCTACGAGCAGTACTTC CASSGIGTFYEQYF
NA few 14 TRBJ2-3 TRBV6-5 TGTGCCAGCAGTTACGGGGCGGGGAGAGATACGCAGTATTTT CASSYGAGRDTQYF
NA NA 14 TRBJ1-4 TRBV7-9 TGTGCCAGCATCCACTTTGCAACTAATGAAAAACTGTTTTTT CASIHFATNEKLFF
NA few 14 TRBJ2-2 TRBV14 TGTGCCAGCAGCCAAGTTTCAAACACCGGGGAGCTGTTTTTT CASSQVSNTGELFF
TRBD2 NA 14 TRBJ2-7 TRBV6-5 TGTGCCAGCAGACTAGCGGGGGGCTCCTACGAGCAGTACTTC CASRLAGGSYEQYF
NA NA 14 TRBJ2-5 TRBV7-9 TGTGCCAGCGACCCTGGGTCGGGTGAAGAGACCCAGTACTTC CASDPGSGEETQYF
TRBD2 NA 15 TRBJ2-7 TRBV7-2 TGTGCCAGCAGCCGAGAGGGGCGGGGGGCCTACGAGCAGTACTTC CASSREGRGAYEQYF
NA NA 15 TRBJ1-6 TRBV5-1 TGCGCCAGCAGCTTGGATAGAGGATCAAATTCACCCCTCCACTTT CASSLDRGSNSPLHF
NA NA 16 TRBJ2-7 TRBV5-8 TGTGCCAGCAGCTTTTATTGGAAAACAGGAGACTACGAGCAGTACTTC CASSFYWKTGDYEQYF
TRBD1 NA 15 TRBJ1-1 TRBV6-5 TGTGCCAGCAGTCGCTCCGGGACAGCGAACACTGAAGCTTTCTTT CASSRSGTANTEAFF
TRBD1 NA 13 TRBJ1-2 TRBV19 TGTGCCACCCGGGACAGGGGGAAGGAAGGCTACACCTTC CATRDRGKEGYTF
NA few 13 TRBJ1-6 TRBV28 TGTGCCACCCGGGGGTCCTATAATTCACCCCTCCACTTT CATRGSYNSPLHF
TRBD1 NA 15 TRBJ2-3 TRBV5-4 TGTGCCAGCAGCCCCCGGACAGGGGGCAGAGATACGCAGTATTTT CASSPRTGGRDTQYF
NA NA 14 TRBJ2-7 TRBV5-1 TGCGCCAGCAGCTTGCCTAGCGACTCCTACGAGCAGTACTTC CASSLPSDSYEQYF
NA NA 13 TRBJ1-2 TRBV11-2 TGTGCCAGCAGCTCCGACCTAAGAGGGGGCTACACCTTC CASSSDLRGGYTF
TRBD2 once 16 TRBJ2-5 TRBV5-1 TGCGCCAGCAGCCCTACCCGGGCGGGGGGAAAAGAGACCCAGTACTTC CASSPTRAGGKETQYF
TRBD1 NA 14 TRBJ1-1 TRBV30 TGTGCCTGGAGCGATAACAGGGGGTTAACTGAAGCTTTCTTT CAWSDNRGLTEAFF
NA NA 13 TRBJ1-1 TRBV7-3 TGTGCCAGCAGCTCCCGGAGGGGTACTGAAGCTTTCTTT CASSSRRGTEAFF
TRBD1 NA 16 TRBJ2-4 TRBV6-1 TGTGCCAGCAGTGAAGGGACAGGGGTAGCCAAAAACATTCAGTACTTC CASSEGTGVAKNIQYF
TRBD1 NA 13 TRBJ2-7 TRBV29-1 TGCAGCGTCTTGGGACAGAACTTCCACGAGCAGTACTTC CSVLGQNFHEQYF
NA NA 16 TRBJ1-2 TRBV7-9 TGTGCCAGCAGCTCCGATCGGCACAGGCTAGTATATGGCCACACCTTC CASSSDRHRLVYGHTF
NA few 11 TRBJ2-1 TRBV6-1 TGTGCCAGCAGCGCAGGGTACGAGCAGTTCTTC CASSAGYEQFF
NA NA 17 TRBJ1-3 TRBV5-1 TGCGCCAGCAGCTTGGGGGTTAACAGGGATACTGGAAACACCATATATTTT CASSLGVNRDTGNTIYF
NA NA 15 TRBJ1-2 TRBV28 TGTGCCAGCAGTTTCAATAAGGGGCGCGGAAGAGGCTACACCTTC CASSFNKGRGRGYTF